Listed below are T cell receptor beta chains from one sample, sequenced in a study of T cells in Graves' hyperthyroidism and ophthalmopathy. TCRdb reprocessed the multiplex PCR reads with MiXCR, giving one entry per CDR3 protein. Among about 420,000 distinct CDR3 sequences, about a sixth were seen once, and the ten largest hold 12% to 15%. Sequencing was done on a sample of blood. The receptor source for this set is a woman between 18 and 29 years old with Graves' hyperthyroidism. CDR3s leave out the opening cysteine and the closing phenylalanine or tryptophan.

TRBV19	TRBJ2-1	ASSILAGGSGEQF
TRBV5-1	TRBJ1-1	ASSQLTGVRTEAF
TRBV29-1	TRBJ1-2	SFGQGSGYT
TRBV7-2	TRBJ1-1	ASSPRGPVNTEAF
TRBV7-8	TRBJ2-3	ASSLSGTSGKAQY
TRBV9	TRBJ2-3	ASTPGTDTQY
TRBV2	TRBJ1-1	ASSEAEGYTEAF
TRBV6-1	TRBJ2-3	ASSLGREDLTSTDTQY
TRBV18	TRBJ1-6	ASSPTYNSPLH
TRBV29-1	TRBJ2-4	SVEDPSSGNIQY
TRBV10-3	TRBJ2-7	AISVGTSGIYEQY
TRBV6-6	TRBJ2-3	ASSYSLLRSGGAVSDTQY
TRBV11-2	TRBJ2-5	ASSPTGGPETQY
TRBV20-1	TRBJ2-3	SARLGLSTDTQY
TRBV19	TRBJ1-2	ASSRYGANYGYT
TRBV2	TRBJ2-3	ASSEASGRGGTDTQY
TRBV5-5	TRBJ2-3	ASSLRADFTDTQY
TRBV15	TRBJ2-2	ATSRDRGSGELF
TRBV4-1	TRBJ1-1	ASSQDEGDRIGRNTEAF
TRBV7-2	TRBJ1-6	ASSLVFGGGGSPLH
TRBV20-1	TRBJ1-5	SARIGPPVNQPQH
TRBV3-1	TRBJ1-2	ASSQDGQFVRGYT
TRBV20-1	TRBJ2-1	SARLAGGNRYNEQF
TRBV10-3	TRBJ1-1	AIRGTGPNTEAF
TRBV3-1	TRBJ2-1	ASSQDPSSGYNEQF
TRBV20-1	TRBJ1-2	SARDGPGRAIHGYT
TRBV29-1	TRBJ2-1	SVDGGVDGKFGEQF
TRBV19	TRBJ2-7	ASSLGTGITEQY
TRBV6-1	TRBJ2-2	ASSPTPGTANTGELF
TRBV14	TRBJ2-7	ASSQTGTPQNEQY
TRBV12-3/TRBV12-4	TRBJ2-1	ASGPESYNEQF
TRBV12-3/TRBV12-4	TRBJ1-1	ASSFDKAYTEAF
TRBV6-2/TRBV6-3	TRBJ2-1	ASSFDRGRHNEQF
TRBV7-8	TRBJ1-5	ASSLTGRYSNQPQH
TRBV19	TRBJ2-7	ATLGTGGTYEQY
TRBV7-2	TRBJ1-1	ASSLGSVSEAF
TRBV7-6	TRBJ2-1	ASSLGEEGLGYNEQF
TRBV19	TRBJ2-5	ASSTRGYPQETQY
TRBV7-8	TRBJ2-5	ASSLERTSAQETQY
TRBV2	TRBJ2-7	ASRFSGSVYEQY
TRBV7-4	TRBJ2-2	ASSRPRTGRDTGELF
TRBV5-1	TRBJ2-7	ASAFGTSGRARPYEQY
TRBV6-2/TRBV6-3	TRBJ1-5	ASSHGYSNQPQH
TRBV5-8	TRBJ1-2	ASSLEGFGYT
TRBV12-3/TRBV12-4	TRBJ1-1	ASSLVAAYTEAF
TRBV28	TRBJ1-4	ASRELGGSNEKLF
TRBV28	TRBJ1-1	ASSLNIGELGNTEAF
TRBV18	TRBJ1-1	ASSPQISEAF
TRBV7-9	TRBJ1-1	ASSLGQLLNTEAF
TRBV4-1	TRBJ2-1	ASSQDGTSGTYNEQF
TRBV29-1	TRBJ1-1	SGEGTAVNTEAF
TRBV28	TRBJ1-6	ASRPLTGQGQSPLH
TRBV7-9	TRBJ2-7	ASRYTGGFDDEQY
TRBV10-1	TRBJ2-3	ASSAGQRTDTQY
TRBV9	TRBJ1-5	ASSTSGLPYQPQH
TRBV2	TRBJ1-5	ASSERRAINQPQH
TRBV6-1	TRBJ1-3	ASSTGSMGNTIY
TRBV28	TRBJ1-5	ASSLSRLAGAVSNQPQH
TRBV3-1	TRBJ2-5	ASSQDVRAGSETQY